The 2 T cell receptor beta chains listed next were all sequenced from one sample in a study of CD8 T cells in ankylosing spondylitis. Broader study findings: What seemed typical of ankylosing spondylitis blood was a TCR beta motif built from roughly eight highly homologous variants.

TCRdb independently ran MiXCR on the 5' RACE reads; one entry per CDR3 protein. The table lists some 800,000 distinct CDR3 sequences, around 11% of them singletons, with 0.51% in the top ten. No antigen is known for these receptors. Input material: blood, either unsorted or a sorted T cell fraction (not recorded which). The receptors were gathered from a male donor with ankylosing spondylitis.

The table lists this clonotype with a few counts. The CDR3 DNA reads TGCAGCGTTAGACTAAATACCTACGAGCAGTACTTC. This gives the protein CSVRLNTYEQYF. The chain joins TRBV29-1 to TRBJ2-7; D is perhaps TRBD2 (5 bases). Germline CDR1 and CDR2: SQVTM and ANQGSEA. The CDR3 length is 12 residues. V lost 5 bases to trimming and J lost 2 bases, with 10 bases between them.

This clonotype has ten or more counts. A read error may produce the germline difference seen at one junction end. This chain connects TRBV7-7 to TRBJ2-1; 8 bases are shared with TRBD1. CDR1 is SSHAT, CDR2 FNYEAQ, per germline (reference sequence). This CDR3 comprises 14 residues. The CDR3 protein is CASSDRGIDNEQFF. CDR3 DNA sequence: TGTGCTAGCAGCGACAGGGGAATCGACAATGAGCAGTTCTTC.